These 10 T cell receptor beta chains came from one sample sequenced in a study of T cell repertoires in cytomegalovirus infection. MiXCR, applied by TCRdb to the reads, yields one record per CDR3 protein. Of under 200,000 distinct CDR3 sequences listed, roughly a sixth are singletons. Source material: CD8+ T cells from PBMCs. The receptors derive from a human donor in good health (CMV status not recorded). Some clones in this sample may be carry-over from other donors' samples.

The CDR3 sequence is CSVAPREGYGYTF. CDR3 DNA: TGCAGCGTTGCCCCTAGGGAAGGATATGGCTACACCTTC. The chain is built from TRBV29-1 and TRBJ1-2; no clear D. Germline V lookup: CDR1 SQVTM, CDR2 ANQGSEA. V lost 4 bases to trimming and J lost 5 bases, with 14 bases between them. The CDR3 totals 13 residues.

The chain is built from TRBV6-2 or TRBV6-3 and TRBJ2-7; 10 bases fit TRBD2. The germline V gene has CDR1 MNHEY and CDR2 SVGEGT. The CDR3 sequence is 15 residues long. With V trimmed by 0 bases and J by 4 bases, 3 bases remained unmatched. The CDR3 loop is CASSYSASGGYEQYF. The CDR3 DNA sequence: TGTGCCAGCAGTTACTCCGCTAGCGGGGGATACGAGCAGTACTTC.

Ten or more counts support this clonotype. V gene TRBV5-1 combines with J gene TRBJ2-7; TRBD1 is a possible D gene (5 bases). This CDR3 has 12 residues. CDR1 and CDR2 from the germline V gene are SGHRS and YFSETQ. With 0 bases removed from V and 4 bases from J, the gap between germline ends came to 5 bases. The CDR3 DNA follows: TGCGCCAGCAGCTTGGAGGGGTACGAGCAGTACTTC. It is translated as CASSLEGYEQYF.

The table lists this clonotype with many counts. The chain is built from TRBV7-2 and TRBJ2-3; D ambiguous. CDR1 is SGHTA, CDR2 FQGNSA, per germline. The CDR3 runs 16 residues. V was clipped by 3 bases and J by 0 bases, with 13 bases between them. CDR3 sequence (DNA): TGTGCCAGCAGCTTCTCAGGAGATCATAGCACAGATACGCAGTATTTT. Translation: CASSFSGDHSTDTQYF.

The rearrangement uses TRBV12-3 or TRBV12-4 and TRBJ2-7; a weak D match, TRBD1 (6 bases). Trimming took 6 bases from V and 7 from J, leaving 10 bases between them. There are 11 residues in the CDR3. The CDR3 DNA sequence: TGTGCCAGCAGCCAAGGGGGTGAGCAGTACTTC. Its protein is CASSQGGEQYF.

Only a few counts were recorded for this clonotype. This chain joins TRBV7-2 and TRBJ2-7; 7 bases line up with TRBD1. From germline, CDR1 is SGHTA and CDR2 FQGNSA. This CDR3 region has 16 residues. With 5 bases clipped from V and 0 bases from J, the junction kept 10 bases outside the gene matches. CDR3 sequence reads: CASSPPMGQSSYEQYF. The CDR3, as DNA: TGTGCCAGCAGCCCCCCCATGGGACAGAGCTCCTACGAGCAGTACTTC.

This clonotype was observed a handful of times. The chain carries TRBV7-9 and TRBJ2-1; TRBD1 agrees at 10 bases. The CDR3 has 15 amino acids. V lost 5 bases to trimming and J lost 8 bases; unmatched junction nucleotides: 9. CDR1 is SEHNR, CDR2 FQNEAQ, per germline (reference sequence). The chain's CDR3 is CASSNRDRGWDEQFF. The CDR3 DNA is TGTGCCAGCAGCAACCGGGACAGGGGCTGGGATGAGCAGTTCTTC.

In its sample, this clonotype was seen a few times. The chain couples TRBV12-3 or TRBV12-4 to TRBJ1-5, with D possibly matching TRBD1 (5 bases). There are 15 residues in the CDR3. Trimming removed 3 bases from V and 3 bases from J, with 12 bases in between. CDR3 DNA: TGTGCCAGCAGTTTGGGACCGGGGAACAATCAGCCCCAGCATTTT. Translating it yields CASSLGPGNNQPQHF.

V usage is TRBV28 and J usage is TRBJ2-6; no reliable D call. Per germline, CDR1 MDHEN and CDR2 SYDVKM. There are 16 residues in the CDR3. The V gene lost 6 bases and the J gene lost 0 bases, with 12 bases spanning the gap. The CDR3 sequence is CASRTPGVSGANVLTF. The CDR3 DNA reads as TGTGCCAGCAGGACACCTGGGGTCTCTGGGGCCAACGTCCTGACTTTC.

The chain combines TRBV6-2 or TRBV6-3 with TRBJ2-1, with TRBD2 matching over 9 bases. V shed 2 bases and J 9 bases; nucleotides not matched to a gene: 5. The germline gives CDR1 MNHEY, CDR2 SVGEGT. CDR3 length: 14 residues. The CDR3 loop is CASSYEREVVEQFF. CDR3 DNA: TGTGCCAGCAGTTACGAGCGGGAGGTGGTTGAGCAGTTCTTC.